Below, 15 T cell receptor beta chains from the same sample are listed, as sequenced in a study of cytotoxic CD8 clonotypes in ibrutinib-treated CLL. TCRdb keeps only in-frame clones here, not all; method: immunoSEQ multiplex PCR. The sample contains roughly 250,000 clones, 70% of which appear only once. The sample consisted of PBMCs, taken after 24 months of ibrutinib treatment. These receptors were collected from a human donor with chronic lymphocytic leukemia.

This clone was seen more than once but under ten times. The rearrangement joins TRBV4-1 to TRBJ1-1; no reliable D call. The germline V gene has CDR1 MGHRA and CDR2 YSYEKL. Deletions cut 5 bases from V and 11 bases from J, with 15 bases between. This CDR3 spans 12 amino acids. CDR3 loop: CASSEGDSWAFF. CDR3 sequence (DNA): TGCGCCAGCAGCGAGGGAGACTCTTGGGCTTTCTTT.

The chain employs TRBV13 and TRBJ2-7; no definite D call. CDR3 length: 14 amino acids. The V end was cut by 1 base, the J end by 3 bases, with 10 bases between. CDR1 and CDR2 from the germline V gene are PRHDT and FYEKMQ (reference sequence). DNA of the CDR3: TGTGCCAGCAGCTTAGCTTTGGGAAACTACGAGCAGTACTTC. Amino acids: CASSLALGNYEQYF.

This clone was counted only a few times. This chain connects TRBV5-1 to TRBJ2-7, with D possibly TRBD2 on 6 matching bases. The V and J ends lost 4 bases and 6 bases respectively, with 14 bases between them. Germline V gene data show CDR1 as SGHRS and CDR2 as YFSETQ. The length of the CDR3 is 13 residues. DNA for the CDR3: TGCGCCAGCAGCCCGGGGGAGTGGGGCGAGCAGTACTTC. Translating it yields CASSPGEWGEQYF.

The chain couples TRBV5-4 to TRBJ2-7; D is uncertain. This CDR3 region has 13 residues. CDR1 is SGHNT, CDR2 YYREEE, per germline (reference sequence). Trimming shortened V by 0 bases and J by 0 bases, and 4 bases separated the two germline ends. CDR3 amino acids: CASSLEDSYEQYF. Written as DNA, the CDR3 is TGTGCCAGCAGCTTGGAAGACTCCTACGAGCAGTACTTC. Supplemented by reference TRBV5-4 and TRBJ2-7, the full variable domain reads ETGVTQSPTHLIKTRGQQVTLRCSSQSGHNTVSWYQQALGQGPQFIFQYYREEENGRGNFPPRFSGLQFPNYSSELNVNALELDDSALYLCASSLEDSYEQYFGPGTRLTVT.

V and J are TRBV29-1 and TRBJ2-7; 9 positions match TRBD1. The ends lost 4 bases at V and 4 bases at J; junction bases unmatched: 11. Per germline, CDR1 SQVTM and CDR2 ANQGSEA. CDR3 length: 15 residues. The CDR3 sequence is CSVVGGGQGLYEQYF. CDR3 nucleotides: TGCAGCGTTGTTGGAGGAGGACAGGGGCTTTACGAGCAGTACTTC.

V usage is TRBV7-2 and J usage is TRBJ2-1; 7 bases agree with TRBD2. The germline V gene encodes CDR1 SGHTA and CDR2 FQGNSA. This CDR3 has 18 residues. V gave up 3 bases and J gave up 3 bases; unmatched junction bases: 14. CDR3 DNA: TGTGCCAGCAGCTTGGGCCTGGGGATGGCGGGAGACTACAATGAGCAGTTCTTC. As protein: CASSLGLGMAGDYNEQFF.

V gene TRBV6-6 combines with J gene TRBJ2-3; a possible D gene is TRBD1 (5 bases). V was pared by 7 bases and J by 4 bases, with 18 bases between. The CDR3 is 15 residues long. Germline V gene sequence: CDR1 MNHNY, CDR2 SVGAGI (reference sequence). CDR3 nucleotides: TGTGCCAGCACCCCGGACATGGATTCGCCAGATACGCAGTATTTT. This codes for CASTPDMDSPDTQYF.

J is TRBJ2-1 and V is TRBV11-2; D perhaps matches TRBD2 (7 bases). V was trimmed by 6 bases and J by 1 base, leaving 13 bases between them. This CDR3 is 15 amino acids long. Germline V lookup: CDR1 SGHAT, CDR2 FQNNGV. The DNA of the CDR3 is TGTGCCAGCAGGGGGGGGGCTCCGTCCTACAATGAGCAGTTCTTC. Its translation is CASRGGAPSYNEQFF.

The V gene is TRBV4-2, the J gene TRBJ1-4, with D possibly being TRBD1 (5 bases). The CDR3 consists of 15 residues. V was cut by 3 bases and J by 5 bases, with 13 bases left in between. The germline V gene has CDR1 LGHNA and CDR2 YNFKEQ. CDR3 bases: TGTGCCAGCAGCCAGGGGACGGCCGAGAATGAAAAACTGTTTTTT. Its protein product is CASSQGTAENEKLFF.

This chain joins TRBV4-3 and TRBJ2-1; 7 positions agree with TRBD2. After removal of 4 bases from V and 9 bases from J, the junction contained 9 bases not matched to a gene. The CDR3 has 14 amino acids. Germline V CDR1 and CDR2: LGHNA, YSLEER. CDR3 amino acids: CASSRIGTIREQFF. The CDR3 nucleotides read TGCGCCAGCAGCCGAATAGGGACTATCCGTGAGCAGTTCTTC.

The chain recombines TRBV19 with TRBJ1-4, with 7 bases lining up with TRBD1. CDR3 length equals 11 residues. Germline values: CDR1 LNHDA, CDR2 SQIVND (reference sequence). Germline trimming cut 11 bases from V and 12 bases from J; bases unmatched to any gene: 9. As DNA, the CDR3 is TGTGCCGCCAGGGGGGCTATGGAACTGTTTTTT. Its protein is CAARGAMELFF. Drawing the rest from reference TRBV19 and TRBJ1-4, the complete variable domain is DGGITQSPKYLFRKEGQNVTLSCEQNLNHDAMYWYRQDPGQGLRLIYYSQIVNDFQKGDIAEGYSVSREKKESFPLTVTSAQKNPTAFYLCAARGAMELFFGSGTQLSVL.

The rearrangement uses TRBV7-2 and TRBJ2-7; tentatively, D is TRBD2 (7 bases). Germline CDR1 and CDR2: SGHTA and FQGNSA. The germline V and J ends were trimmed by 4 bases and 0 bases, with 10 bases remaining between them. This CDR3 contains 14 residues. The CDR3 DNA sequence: TGTGCCAGCAGCTGGGGGGGCTTCTCCTACGAGCAGTACTTC. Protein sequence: CASSWGGFSYEQYF.

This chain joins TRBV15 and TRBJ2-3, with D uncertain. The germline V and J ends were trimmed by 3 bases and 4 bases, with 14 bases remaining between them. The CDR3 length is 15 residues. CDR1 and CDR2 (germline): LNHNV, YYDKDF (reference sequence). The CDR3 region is CATSSLRVGSDTQYF. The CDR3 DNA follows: TGTGCCACCAGCAGTCTACGGGTCGGGTCAGATACGCAGTATTTT. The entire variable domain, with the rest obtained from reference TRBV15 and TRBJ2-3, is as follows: DAMVIQNPRYQVTQFGKPVTLSCSQTLNHNVMYWYQQKSSQAPKLLFHYYDKDFNNEADTPDNFQSRRPNTSFCFLDIRSPGLGDTAMYLCATSSLRVGSDTQYFGPGTRLTVL.

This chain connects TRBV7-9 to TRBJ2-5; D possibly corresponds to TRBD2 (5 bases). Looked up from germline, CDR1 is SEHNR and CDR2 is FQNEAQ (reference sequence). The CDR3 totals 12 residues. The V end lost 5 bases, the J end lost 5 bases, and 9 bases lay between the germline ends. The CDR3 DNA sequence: TGTGCCAGCAGCGGACGGAGGGAGACCCAGTACTTC. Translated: CASSGRRETQYF.

The CDR3 protein is CASSLASELYNEQFF. The CDR3 region has the DNA TGTGCCAGCAGCTTGGCTAGCGAATTATACAATGAGCAGTTCTTC. The chain carries TRBV5-6 and TRBJ2-1, with a weak D call TRBD2 (6 bases). Germline V lookup: CDR1 SGHDT, CDR2 YYEEEE. CDR3 length equals 15 residues. Between the trimmed V and J ends, which lost 0 bases and 4 bases, there was a span of 11 bases.